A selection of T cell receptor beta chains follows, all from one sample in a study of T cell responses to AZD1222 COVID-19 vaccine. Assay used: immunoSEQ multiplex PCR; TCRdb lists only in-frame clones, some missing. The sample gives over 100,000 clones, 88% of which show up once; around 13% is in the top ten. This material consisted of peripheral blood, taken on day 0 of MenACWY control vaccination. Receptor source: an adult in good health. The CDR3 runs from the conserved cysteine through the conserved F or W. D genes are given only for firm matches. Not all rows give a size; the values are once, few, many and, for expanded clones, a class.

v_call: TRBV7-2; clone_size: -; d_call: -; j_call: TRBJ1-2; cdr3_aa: CASSLDPTTIGYYTF; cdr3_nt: TGTGCCAGCAGCTTAGACCCCACCACTATTGGATACTACACCTTC
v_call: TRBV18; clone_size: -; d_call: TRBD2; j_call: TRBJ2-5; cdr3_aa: CASSSTSGEETQYF; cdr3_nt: TGTGCCAGCTCGTCGACTAGCGGAGAAGAGACCCAGTACTTC
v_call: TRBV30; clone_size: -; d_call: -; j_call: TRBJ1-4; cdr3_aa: CAWRVTGVLGEKLFF; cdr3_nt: TGTGCCTGGAGGGTAACGGGAGTCTTGGGTGAAAAACTGTTTTTT
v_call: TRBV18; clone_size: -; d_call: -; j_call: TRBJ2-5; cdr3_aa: CASSPRRDAQETQYF; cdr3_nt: TGTGCCAGCTCCCCACGGCGGGACGCCCAAGAGACCCAGTACTTC
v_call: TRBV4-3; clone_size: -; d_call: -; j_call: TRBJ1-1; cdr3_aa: CASSQDPTNTEAFF; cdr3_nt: TGCGCCAGCAGCCAAGATCCCACGAACACTGAAGCTTTCTTT
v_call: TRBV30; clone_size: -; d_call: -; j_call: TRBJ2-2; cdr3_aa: CAWRSGTSPGELFF; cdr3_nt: TGTGCCTGGAGGTCCGGGACCTCTCCCGGGGAGCTGTTTTTT
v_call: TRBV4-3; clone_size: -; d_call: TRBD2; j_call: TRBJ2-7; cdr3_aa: CASSQYASGSYEQYF; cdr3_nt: TGCGCCAGCAGTCAATACGCTAGCGGCTCCTACGAGCAGTACTTC
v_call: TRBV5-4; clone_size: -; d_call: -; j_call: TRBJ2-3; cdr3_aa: CASSRPGPSRDTQYF; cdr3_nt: TGTGCCAGCAGCAGACCGGGCCCCTCTCGAGATACGCAGTATTTT
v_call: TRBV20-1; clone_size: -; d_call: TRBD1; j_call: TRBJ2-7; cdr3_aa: CSARWDSEQYF; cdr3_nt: TGCAGTGCTAGATGGGACAGCGAGCAGTACTTC
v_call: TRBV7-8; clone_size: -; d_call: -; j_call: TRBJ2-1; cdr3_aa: CAIAESYNEQFF; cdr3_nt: TGTGCCATAGCGGAGAGCTACAATGAGCAGTTCTTC
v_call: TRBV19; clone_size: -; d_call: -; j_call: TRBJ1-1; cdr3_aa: CASSQGWGTEAFF; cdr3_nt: TGTGCCAGTAGTCAGGGCTGGGGGACTGAAGCTTTCTTT
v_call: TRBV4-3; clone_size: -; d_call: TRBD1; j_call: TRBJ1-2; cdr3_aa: CASSQEGDRGSAYGYTF; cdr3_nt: TGCGCCAGCAGCCAAGAGGGGGACAGGGGTTCGGCCTATGGCTACACCTTC
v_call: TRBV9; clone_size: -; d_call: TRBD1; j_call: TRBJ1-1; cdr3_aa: CASSPRTGGGTEAFF; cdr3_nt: TGTGCCAGCAGCCCTCGGACAGGGGGAGGGACTGAAGCTTTCTTT
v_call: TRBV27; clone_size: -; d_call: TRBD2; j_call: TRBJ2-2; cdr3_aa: CASSFLDGGDTGELFF; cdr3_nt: TGTGCCAGCAGTTTCCTGGACGGGGGGGACACCGGGGAGCTGTTTTTT
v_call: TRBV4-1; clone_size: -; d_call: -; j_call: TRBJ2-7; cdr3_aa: CASSPGLRYEQYF; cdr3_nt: TGCGCCAGCAGCCCGGGACTCCGCTACGAGCAGTACTTC
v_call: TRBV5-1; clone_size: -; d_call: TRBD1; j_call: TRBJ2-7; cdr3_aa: CASSLPGQGYEQYF; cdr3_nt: TGCGCCAGCAGCTTGCCGGGACAGGGGTACGAGCAGTACTTC
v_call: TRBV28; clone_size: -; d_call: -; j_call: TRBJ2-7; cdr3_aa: CASSLGSGVEQYF; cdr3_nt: TGTGCCAGCAGTTTGGGATCCGGGGTCGAGCAGTACTTC
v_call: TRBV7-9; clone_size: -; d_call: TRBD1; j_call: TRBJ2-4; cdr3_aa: CASSLGQGAKNIQYF; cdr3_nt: TGTGCCAGCAGCTTAGGACAGGGGGCCAAAAACATTCAGTACTTC
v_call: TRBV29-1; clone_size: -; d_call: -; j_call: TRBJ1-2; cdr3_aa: CSVDYATADRITPGGYTF; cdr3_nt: TGCAGCGTTGACTATGCTACTGCCGACAGAATAACCCCGGGTGGCTACACCTTC
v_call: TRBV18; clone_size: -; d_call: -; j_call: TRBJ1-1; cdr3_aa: CASSPGDDTEAFF; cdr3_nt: TGTGCCAGCTCACCGGGCGACGACACTGAAGCTTTCTTT
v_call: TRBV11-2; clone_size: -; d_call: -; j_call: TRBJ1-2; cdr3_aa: CASSLTSPRAANYGYTF; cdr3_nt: TGTGCCAGCAGCTTAACCAGTCCCCGGGCGGCGAACTATGGCTACACCTTC
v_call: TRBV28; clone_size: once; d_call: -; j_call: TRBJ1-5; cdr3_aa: CASSRTVNQPQHF; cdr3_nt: TGTGCCAGCAGTAGGACAGTAAATCAGCCCCAGCATTTT
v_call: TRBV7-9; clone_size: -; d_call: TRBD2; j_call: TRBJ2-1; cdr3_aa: CASSSLTSGRAYEQFF; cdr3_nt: TGTGCCAGCAGCTCCCTGACTAGCGGGAGGGCGTATGAGCAGTTCTTC
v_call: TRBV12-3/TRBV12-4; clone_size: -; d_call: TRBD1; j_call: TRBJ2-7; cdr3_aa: CASSARTGEQYF; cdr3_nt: TGTGCCAGCAGTGCCCGGACAGGGGAGCAGTACTTC
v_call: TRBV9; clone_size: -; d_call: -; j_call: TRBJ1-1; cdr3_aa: CASSVEAGREAFF; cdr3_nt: TGTGCCAGCAGCGTAGAGGCGGGACGTGAAGCTTTCTTT
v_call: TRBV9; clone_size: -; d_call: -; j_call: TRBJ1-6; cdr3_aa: CASSDTRDNSPLHF; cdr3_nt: TGTGCCAGCAGCGACACGAGGGATAATTCACCCCTCCACTTT
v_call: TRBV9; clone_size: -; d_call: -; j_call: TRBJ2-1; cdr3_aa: CASTEVGSSYNEQFF; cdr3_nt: TGTGCCAGCACCGAGGTGGGTAGCTCCTACAATGAGCAGTTCTTC
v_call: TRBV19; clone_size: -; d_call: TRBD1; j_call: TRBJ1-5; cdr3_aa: CASIEDRAGGAQHF; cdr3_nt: TGTGCCAGTATCGAGGACAGGGCCGGGGGAGCCCAGCATTTT
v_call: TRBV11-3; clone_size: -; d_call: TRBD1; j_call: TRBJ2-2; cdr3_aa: CASSSTRQGNTGELFF; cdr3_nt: TGTGCCAGCAGTTCGACCCGACAGGGGAACACCGGGGAGCTGTTTTTT
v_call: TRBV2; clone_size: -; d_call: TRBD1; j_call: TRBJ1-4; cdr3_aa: CASKGTGQTNEKLFF; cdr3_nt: TGTGCCAGCAAAGGGACAGGGCAAACTAATGAAAAACTGTTTTTT
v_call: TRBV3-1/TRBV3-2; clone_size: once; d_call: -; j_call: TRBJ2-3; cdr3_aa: CASSQERGITDTQYF; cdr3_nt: TGTGCCAGCAGCCAAGAGCGGGGAATCACAGATACGCAGTATTTT
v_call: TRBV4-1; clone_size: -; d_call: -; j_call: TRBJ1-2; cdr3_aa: CASSQDGTVGRRDYGYTF; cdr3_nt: TGCGCCAGCAGCCAAGATGGAACAGTGGGAAGAAGGGACTATGGCTACACCTTC
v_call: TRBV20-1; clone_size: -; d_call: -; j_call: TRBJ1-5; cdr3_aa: CSASKGRDQPQHF; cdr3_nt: TGCAGTGCTAGTAAGGGTAGAGATCAGCCCCAGCATTTT
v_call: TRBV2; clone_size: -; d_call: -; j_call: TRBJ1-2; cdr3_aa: CASSDDSSGYTF; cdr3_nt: TGTGCCAGCAGTGATGACTCCTCAGGCTACACCTTC
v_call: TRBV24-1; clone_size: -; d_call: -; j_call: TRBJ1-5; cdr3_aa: CATSDPRVGSNQPQHF; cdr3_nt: TGTGCCACCAGTGACCCCCGTGTGGGGAGTAATCAGCCCCAGCATTTT
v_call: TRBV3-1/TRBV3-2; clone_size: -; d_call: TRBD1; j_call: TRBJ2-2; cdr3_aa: CASSQVGTGYTGELFF; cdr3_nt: TGTGCCAGCAGCCAAGTCGGGACAGGGTACACCGGGGAGCTGTTTTTT
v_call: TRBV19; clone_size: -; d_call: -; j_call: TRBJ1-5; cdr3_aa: CASSIDFTGTSNQPQHF; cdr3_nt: TGTGCCAGTAGTATAGATTTTACAGGAACGAGCAATCAGCCCCAGCATTTT
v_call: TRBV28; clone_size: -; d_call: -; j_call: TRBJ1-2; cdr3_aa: CASSTPAGGGGYTF; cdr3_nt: TGTGCCAGCAGTACTCCGGCGGGGGGCGGCGGCTACACCTTC
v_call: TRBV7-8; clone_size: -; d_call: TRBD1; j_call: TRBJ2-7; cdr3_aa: CASSPGTAHYEQYF; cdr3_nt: TGTGCCAGCAGCCCCGGGACAGCACACTACGAGCAGTACTTC
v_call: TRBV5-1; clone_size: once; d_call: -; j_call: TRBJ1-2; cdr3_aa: CASSLGQGGYGYTF; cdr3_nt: TGCGCCAGCAGCTTGGGTCAGGGAGGCTATGGCTACACCTTC
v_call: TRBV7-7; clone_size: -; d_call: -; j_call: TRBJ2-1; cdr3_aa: CASSLDPAANEQFF; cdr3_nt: TGTGCTAGCAGCTTAGACCCCGCCGCCAATGAGCAGTTCTTC
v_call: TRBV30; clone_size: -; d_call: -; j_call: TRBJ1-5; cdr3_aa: CAWSPWVGQPQHF; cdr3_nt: TGTGCCTGGAGTCCTTGGGTGGGTCAGCCCCAGCATTTT
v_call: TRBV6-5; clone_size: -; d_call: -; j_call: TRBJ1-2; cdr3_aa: CASSYRDLANYGYTF; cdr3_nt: TGTGCCAGCAGTTACCGGGACCTCGCTAACTATGGCTACACCTTC
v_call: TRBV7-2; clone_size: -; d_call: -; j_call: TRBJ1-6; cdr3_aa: CASTRGSSYNSPLHF; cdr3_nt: TGTGCCAGCACTCGGGGGAGCTCCTATAATTCACCCCTCCACTTT
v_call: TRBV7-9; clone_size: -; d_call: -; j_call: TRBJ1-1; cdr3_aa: CASSLSAVRDTEAFF; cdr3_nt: TGTGCCAGCAGCTTAAGTGCCGTTAGGGACACTGAAGCTTTCTTT
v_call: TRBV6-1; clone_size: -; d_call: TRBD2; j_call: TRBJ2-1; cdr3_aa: CASSDTSGVYNEQFF; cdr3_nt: TGTGCCAGCAGTGATACTAGCGGGGTATACAATGAGCAGTTCTTC
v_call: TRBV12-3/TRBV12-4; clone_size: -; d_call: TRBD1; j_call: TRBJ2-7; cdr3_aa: CASSRQGAYEQYF; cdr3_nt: TGTGCCAGCAGTCGACAGGGAGCCTACGAGCAGTACTTC
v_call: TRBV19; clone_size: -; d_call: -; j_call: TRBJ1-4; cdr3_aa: CASSLFATNEKLFF; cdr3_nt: TGTGCCAGTAGCCTATTTGCAACTAATGAAAAACTGTTTTTT
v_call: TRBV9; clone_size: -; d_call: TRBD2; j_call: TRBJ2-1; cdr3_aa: CASSPLAGGLNEQFF; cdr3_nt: TGTGCCAGCAGCCCCCTAGCGGGAGGGCTCAATGAGCAGTTCTTC